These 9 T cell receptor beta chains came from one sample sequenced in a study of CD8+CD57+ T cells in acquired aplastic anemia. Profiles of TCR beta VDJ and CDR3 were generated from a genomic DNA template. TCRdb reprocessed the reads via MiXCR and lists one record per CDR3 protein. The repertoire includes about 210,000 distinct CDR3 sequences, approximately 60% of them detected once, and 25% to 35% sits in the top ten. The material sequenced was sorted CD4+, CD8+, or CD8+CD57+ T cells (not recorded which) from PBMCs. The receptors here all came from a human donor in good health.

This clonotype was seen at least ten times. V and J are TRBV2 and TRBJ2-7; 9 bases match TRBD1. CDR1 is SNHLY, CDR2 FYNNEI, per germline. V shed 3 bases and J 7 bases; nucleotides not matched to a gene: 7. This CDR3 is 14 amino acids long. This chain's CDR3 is CASSEPWTGDEQYF. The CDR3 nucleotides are TGTGCCAGCAGTGAGCCCTGGACAGGGGATGAGCAGTACTTC.

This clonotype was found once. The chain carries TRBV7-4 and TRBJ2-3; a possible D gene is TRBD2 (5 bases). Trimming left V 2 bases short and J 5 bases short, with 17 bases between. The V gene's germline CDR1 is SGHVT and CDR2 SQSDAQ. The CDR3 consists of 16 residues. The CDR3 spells CASSLSSSRRKDTQYF. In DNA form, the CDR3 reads TGTGCCAGCAGCTTATCTTCTAGCCGGAGGAAAGATACGCAGTATTTT.

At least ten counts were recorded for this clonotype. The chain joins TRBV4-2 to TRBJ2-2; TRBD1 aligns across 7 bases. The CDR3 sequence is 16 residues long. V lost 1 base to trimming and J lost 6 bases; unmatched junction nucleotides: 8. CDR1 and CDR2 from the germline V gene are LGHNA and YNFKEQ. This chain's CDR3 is CASSQVPAGGSGELFF. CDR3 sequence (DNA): TGTGCCAGCAGCCAAGTACCGGCAGGGGGTTCCGGGGAGCTGTTTTTT.

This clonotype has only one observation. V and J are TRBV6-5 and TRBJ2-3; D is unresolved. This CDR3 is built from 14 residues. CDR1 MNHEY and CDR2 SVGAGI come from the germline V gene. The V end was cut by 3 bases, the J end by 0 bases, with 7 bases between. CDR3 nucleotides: TGTGCCAGCAGTTATGGTCGTAGCACAGATACGCAGTATTTT. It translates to CASSYGRSTDTQYF.

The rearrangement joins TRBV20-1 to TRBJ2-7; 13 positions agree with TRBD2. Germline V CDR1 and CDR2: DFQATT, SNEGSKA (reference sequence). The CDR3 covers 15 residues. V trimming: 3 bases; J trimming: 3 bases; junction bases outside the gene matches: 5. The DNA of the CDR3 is TGCAGTGCTAGGGGGACTAGCGGGACCTTCTACGAGCAGTACTTC. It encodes CSARGTSGTFYEQYF.

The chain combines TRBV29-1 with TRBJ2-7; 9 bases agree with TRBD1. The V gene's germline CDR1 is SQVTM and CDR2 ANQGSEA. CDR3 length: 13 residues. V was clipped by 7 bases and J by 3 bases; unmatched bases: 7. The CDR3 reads CSAGQGRLYEQYF. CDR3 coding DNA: TGCAGCGCCGGACAGGGGAGGCTCTACGAGCAGTACTTC.

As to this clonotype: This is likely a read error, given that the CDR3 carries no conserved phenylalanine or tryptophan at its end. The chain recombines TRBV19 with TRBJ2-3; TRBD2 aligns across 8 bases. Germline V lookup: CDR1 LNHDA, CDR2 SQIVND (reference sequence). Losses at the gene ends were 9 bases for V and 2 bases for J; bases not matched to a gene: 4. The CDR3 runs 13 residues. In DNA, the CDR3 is TGTGCCAGCGGAGCGGGAGTCACAGATACGCAGTATTCT. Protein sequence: CASGAGVTDTQYS.

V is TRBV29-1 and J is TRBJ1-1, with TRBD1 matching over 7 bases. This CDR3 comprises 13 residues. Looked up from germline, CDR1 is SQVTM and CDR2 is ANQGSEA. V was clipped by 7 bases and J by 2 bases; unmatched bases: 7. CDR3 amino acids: CSGEGQTNTEAFF. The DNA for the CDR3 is TGCAGCGGCGAGGGACAGACAAACACTGAAGCTTTCTTT.

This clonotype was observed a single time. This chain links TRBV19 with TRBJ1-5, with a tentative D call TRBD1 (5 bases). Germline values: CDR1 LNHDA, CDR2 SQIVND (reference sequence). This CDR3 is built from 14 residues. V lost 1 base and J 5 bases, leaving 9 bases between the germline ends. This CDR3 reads CASSIGGRDQPQHF. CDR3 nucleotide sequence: TGTGCCAGTAGTATAGGGGGCAGGGATCAGCCCCAGCATTTT.